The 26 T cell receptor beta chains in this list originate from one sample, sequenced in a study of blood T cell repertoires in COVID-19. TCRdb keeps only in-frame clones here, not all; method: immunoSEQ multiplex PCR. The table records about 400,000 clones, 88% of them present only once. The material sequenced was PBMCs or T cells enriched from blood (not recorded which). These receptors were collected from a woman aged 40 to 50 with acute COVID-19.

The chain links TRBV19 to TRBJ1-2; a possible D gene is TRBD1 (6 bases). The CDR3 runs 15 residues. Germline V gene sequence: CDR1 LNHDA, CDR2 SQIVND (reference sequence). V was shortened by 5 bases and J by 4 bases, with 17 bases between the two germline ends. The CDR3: CASSGIGGAGYGYTF. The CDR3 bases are TGTGCCAGTAGTGGGATCGGGGGGGCCGGCTATGGCTACACCTTC.

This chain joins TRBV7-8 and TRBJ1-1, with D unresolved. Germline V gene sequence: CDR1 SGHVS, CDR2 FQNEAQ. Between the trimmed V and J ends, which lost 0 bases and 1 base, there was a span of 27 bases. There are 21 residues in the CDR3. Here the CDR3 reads CASSLALTGGGLGVSNTEAFF. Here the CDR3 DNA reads TGTGCCAGCAGCTTAGCGCTAACGGGAGGAGGCCTTGGAGTTTCGAACACTGAAGCTTTCTTT.

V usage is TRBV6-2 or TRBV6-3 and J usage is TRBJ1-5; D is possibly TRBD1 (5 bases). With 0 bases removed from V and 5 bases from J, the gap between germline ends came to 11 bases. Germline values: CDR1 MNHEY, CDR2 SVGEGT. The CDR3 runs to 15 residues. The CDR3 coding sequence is TGTGCCAGCAGTTACTCTGGCAGGGATCATCAGCCCCAGCATTTT. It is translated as CASSYSGRDHQPQHF.

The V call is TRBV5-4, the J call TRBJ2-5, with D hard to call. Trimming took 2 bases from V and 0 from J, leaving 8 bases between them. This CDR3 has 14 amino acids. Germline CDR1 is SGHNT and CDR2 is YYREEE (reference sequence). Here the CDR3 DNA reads TGTGCCAGCAGCTTAGCACAGAACCAAGAGACCCAGTACTTC. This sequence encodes CASSLAQNQETQYF.

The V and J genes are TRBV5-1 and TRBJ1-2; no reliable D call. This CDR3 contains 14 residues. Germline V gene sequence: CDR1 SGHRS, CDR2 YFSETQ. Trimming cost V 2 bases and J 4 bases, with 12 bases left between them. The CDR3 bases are TGCGCCAGCAGCTTTTACGGGGTAACCTATGGCTACACCTTC. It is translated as CASSFYGVTYGYTF.

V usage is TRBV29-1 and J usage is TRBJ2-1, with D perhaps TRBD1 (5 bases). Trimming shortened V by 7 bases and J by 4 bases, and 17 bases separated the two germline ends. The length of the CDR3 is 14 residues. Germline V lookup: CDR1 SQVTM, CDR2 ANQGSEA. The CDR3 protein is CSAQSRQTYNEQFF. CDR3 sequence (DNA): TGCAGCGCCCAAAGTAGACAGACATACAATGAGCAGTTCTTC.

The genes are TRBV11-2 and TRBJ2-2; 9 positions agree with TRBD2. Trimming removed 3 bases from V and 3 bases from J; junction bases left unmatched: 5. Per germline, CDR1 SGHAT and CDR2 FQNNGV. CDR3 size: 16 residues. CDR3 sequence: CASSFSGGRDTGELFF. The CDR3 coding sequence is TGTGCCAGCAGCTTCAGCGGGGGGCGAGACACCGGGGAGCTGTTTTTT.

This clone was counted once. The CDR3 sequence is CASSTARGWAYEQYF. In DNA form, the CDR3 reads TGTGCCAGTAGTACCGCCAGGGGTTGGGCCTACGAGCAGTACTTC. The rearrangement links TRBV19 to TRBJ2-7; D might be TRBD1 (6 bases). The CDR3 sequence is 15 residues long. The V gene lost 4 bases and the J gene lost 2 bases, with 15 bases spanning the gap. Germline values: CDR1 LNHDA, CDR2 SQIVND (reference sequence).

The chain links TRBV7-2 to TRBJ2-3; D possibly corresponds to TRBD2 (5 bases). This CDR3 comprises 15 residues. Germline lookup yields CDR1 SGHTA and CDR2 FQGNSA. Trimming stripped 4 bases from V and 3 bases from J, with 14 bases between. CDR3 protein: CASSSGGFWTDTQYF. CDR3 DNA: TGTGCCAGCAGCTCGGGCGGGTTTTGGACAGATACGCAGTATTTT.

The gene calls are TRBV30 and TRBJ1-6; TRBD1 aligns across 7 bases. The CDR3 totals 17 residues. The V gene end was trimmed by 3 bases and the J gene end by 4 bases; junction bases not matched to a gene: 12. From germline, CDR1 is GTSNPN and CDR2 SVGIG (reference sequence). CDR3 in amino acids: CAWRTDPGTVYNSPLHF. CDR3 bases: TGTGCCTGGAGGACGGATCCCGGGACAGTTTATAATTCACCCCTCCACTTT.

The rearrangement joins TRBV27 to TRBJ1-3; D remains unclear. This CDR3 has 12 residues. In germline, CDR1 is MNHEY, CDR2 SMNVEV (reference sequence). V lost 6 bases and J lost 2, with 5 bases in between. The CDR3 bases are TGTGCCAGCAGGTTCACTGGAAACACCATATATTTT. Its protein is CASRFTGNTIYF.

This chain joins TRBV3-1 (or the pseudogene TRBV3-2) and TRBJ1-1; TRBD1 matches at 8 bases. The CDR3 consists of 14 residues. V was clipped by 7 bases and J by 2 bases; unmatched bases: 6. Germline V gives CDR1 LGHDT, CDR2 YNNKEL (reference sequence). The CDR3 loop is CASTVQGVNTEAFF. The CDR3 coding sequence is TGTGCCAGCACCGTACAGGGGGTCAACACTGAAGCTTTCTTT.

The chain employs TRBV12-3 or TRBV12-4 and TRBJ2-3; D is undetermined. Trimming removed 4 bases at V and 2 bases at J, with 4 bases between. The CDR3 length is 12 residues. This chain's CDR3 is CASSYNTDTQYF. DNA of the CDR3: TGTGCCAGCAGTTATAACACAGATACGCAGTATTTT.

Written as DNA, the CDR3 is TGTGCCAGCAGTGAAGGTACTCCTCGGACCCAGTACTTC. This translates into CASSEGTPRTQYF. The genes are TRBV6-1 and TRBJ2-5; D is unresolved. CDR1 is MNHNS and CDR2 is SASEGT in the germline V gene. The CDR3 is 13 amino acids. Trimming removed 1 base from V and 7 bases from J, with 10 bases in between.

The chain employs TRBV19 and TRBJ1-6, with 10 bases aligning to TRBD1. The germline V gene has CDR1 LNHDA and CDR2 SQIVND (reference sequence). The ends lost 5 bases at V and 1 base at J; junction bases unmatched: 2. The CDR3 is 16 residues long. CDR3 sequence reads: CASSWTGGSYNSPLHF. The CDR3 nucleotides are TGTGCCAGTAGTTGGACAGGGGGATCCTATAATTCACCCCTCCACTTT.

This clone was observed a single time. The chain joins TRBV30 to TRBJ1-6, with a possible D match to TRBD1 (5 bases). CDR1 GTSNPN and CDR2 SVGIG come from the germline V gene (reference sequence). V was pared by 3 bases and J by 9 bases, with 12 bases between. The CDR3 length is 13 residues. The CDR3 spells CAWRREGFSPLHF. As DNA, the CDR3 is TGTGCCTGGAGAAGGGAGGGGTTTTCACCCCTCCACTTT.

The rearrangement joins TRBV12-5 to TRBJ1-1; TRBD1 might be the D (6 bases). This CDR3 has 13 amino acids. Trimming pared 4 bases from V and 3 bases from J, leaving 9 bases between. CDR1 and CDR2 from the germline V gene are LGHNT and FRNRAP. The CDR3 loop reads CASGSDRYTEAFF. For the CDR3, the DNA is TGTGCTAGTGGTTCGGACAGATACACTGAAGCTTTCTTT.

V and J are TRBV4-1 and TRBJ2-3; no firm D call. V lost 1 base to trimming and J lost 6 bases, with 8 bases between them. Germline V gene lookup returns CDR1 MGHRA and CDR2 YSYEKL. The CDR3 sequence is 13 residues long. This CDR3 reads CASSQGREDTQYF. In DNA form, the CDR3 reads TGCGCCAGCAGCCAAGGGAGAGAGGATACGCAGTATTTT.

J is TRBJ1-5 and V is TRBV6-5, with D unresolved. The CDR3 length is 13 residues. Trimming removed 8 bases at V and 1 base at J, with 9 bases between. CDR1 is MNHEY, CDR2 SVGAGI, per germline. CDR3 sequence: CASDGGSNQPQHF. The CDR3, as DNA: TGTGCCAGCGACGGAGGGAGCAATCAGCCCCAGCATTTT.

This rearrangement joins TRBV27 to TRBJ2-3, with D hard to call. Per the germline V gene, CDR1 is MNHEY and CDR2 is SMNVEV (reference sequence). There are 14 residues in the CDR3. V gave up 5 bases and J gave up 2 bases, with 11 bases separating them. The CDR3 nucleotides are TGTGCCAGCAGTGCGCTCAGGTACACAGATACGCAGTATTTT. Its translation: CASSALRYTDTQYF.

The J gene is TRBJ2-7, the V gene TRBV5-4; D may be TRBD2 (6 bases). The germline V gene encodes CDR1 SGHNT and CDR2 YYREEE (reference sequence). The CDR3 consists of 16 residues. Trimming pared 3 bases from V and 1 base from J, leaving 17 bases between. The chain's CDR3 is CASSWEVSGLSYEQYF. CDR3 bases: TGTGCCAGCAGCTGGGAGGTATCGGGACTTTCCTACGAGCAGTACTTC.

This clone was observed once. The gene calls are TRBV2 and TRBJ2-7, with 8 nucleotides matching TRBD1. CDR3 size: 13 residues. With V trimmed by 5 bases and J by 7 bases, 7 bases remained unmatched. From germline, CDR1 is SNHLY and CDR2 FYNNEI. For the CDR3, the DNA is TGTGCCAGCAGTCGAACAGGGGGATGGGAGCAGTACTTC. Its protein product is CASSRTGGWEQYF. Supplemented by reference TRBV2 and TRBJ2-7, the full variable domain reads EPEVTQTPSHQVTQMGQEVILRCVPISNHLYFYWYRQILGQKVEFLVSFYNNEISEKSEIFDDQFSVERPDGSNFTLKIRSTKLEDSAMYFCASSRTGGWEQYFGPGTRLTVT.

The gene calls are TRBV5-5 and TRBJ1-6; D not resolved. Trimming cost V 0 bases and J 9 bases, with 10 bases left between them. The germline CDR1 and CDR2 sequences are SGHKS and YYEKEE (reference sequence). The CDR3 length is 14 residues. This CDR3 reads CASSLEVGGSPLHF. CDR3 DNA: TGTGCCAGCAGCTTGGAGGTAGGCGGTTCACCCCTCCACTTT.

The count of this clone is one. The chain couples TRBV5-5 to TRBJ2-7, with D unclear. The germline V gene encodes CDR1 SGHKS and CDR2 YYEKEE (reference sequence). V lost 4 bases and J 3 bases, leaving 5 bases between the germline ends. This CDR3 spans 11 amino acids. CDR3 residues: CASSPGYEQYF. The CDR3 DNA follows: TGTGCCAGCAGCCCCGGCTACGAGCAGTACTTC.

The CDR3 reads CSASFWDRGPEAFF. For the CDR3, the DNA is TGCAGTGCTAGTTTCTGGGACAGGGGCCCGGAAGCTTTCTTT. The chain is built from TRBV20-1 and TRBJ1-1; 10 positions match TRBD1. CDR1 and CDR2 (germline): DFQATT, SNEGSKA (reference sequence). CDR3 size: 14 residues. V was pared by 3 bases and J by 8 bases, with 9 bases of the junction left unmatched.

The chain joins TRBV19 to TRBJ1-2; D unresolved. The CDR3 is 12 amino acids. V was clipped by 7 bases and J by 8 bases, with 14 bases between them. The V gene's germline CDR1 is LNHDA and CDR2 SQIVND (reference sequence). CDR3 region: CASNDFLSGYTF. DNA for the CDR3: TGTGCCAGTAACGACTTTCTCTCGGGCTACACCTTC.